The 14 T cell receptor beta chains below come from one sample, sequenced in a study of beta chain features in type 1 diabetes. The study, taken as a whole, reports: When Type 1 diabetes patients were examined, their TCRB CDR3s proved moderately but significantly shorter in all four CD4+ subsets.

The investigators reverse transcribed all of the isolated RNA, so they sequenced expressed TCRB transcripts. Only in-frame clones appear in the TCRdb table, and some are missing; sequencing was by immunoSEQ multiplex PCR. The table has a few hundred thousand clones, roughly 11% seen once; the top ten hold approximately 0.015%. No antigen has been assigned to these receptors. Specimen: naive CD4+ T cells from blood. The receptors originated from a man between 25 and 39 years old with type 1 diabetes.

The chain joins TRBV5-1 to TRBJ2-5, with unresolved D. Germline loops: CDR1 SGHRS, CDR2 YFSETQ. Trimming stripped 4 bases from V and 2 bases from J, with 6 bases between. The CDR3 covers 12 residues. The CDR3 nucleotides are TGCGCCAGCAGCCCCCAACAAGAGACCCAGTACTTC. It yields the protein CASSPQQETQYF.

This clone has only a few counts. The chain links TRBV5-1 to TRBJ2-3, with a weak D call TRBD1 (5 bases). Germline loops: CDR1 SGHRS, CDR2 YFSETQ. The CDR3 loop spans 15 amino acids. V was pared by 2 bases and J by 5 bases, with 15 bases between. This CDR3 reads CASSLLRQPEDTQYF. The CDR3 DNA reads TGCGCCAGCAGCTTACTGAGACAGCCAGAAGATACGCAGTATTTT.

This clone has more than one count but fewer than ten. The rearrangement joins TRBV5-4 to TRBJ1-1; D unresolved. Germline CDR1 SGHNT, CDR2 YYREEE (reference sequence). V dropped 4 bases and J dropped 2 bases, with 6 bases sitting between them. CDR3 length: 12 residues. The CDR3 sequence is CASSRVNTEAFF. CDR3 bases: TGTGCCAGCAGCCGAGTTAACACTGAAGCTTTCTTT.

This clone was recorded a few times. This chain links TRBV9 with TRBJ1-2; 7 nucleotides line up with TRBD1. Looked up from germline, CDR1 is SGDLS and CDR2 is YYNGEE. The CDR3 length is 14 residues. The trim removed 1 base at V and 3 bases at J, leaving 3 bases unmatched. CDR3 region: CASSVSQGDYGYTF. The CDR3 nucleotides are TGTGCCAGCAGCGTATCCCAGGGGGACTATGGCTACACCTTC. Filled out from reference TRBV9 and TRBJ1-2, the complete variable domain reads DSGVTQTPKHLITATGQRVTLRCSPRSGDLSVYWYQQSLDQGLQFLIQYYNGEERAKGNILERFSAQQFPDLHSELNLSSLELGDSALYFCASSVSQGDYGYTFGSGTRLTVV.

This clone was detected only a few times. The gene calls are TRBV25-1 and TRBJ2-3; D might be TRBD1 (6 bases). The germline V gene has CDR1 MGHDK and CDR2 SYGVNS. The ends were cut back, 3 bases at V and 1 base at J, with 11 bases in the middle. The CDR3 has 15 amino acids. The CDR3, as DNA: TGTGCCAGCAGTGATTCCCCAGGGGGCACAGATACGCAGTATTTT. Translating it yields CASSDSPGGTDTQYF.

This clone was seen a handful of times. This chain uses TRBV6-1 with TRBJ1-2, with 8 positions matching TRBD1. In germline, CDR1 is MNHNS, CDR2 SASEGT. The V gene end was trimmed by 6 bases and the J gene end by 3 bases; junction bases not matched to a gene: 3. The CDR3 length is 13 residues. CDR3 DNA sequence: TGTGCCAGCAGGGCGACAGGGGACTATGGCTACACCTTC. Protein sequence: CASRATGDYGYTF.

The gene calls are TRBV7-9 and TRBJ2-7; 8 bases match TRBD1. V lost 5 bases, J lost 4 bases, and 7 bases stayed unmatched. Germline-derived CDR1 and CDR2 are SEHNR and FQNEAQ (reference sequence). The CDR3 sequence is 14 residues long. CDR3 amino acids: CASSAGTGGYEQYF. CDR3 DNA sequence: TGTGCCAGCAGCGCCGGGACAGGAGGTTACGAGCAGTACTTC. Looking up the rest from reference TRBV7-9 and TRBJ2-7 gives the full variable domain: DTGVSQNPRHKITKRGQNVTFRCDPISEHNRLYWYRQTLGQGPEFLTYFQNEAQLEKSRLLSDRFSAERPKGSFSTLEIQRTEQGDSAMYLCASSAGTGGYEQYFGPGTRLTVT.

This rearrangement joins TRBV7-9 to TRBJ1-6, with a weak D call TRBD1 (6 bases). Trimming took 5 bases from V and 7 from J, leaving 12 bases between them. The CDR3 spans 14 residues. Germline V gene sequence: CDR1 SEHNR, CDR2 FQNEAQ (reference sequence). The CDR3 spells CASSRDIENSPLHF. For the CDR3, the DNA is TGTGCCAGCAGCCGGGACATTGAGAATTCACCCCTCCACTTT.

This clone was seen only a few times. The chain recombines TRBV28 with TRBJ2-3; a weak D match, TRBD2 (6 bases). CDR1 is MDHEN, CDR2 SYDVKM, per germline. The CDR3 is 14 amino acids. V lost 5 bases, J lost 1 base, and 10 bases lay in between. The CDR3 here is CASSPGLGTDTQYF. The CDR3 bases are TGTGCCAGCAGTCCGGGACTGGGCACAGATACGCAGTATTTT.

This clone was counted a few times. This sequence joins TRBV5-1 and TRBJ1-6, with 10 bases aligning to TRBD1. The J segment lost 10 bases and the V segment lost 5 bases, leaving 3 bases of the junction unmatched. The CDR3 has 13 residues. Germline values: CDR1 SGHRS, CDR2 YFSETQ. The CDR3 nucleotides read TGCGCCAGCAGGGGGACAGGGGACTCACCCCTCCACTTT. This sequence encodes CASRGTGDSPLHF.

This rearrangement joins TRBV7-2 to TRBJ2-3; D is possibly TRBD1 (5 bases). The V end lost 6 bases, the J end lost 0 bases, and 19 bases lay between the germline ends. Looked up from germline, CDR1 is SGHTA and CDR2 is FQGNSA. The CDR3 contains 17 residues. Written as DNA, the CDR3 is TGTGCCAGCAGTTTTAGTATCAGGGCCCCTAGCACAGATACGCAGTATTTT. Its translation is CASSFSIRAPSTDTQYF.

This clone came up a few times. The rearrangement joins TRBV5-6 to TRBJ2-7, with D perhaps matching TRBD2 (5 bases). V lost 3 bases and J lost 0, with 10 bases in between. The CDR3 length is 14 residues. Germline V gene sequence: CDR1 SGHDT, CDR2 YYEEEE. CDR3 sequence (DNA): TGTGCCAGCAGCTCGTTAGCGAGCTCCTACGAGCAGTACTTC. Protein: CASSSLASSYEQYF.

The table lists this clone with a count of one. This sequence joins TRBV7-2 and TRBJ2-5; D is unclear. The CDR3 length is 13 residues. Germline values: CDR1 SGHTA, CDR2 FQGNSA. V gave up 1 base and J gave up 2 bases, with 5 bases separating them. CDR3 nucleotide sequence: TGTGCCAGCAGCTTAGTACAGCAAGAGACCCAGTACTTC. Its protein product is CASSLVQQETQYF. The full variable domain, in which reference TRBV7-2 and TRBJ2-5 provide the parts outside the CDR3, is GAGVSQSPSNKVTEKGKDVELRCDPISGHTALYWYRQSLGQGLEFLIYFQGNSAPDKSGLPSDRFSAERTGGSVSTLTIQRTQQEDSAVYLCASSLVQQETQYFGPGTRLLVL.

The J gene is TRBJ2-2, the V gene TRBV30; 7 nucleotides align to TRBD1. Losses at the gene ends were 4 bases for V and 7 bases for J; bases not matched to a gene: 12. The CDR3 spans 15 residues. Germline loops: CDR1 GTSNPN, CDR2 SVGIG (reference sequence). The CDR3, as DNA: TGTGCCTGGACGAAGACAGGGAGTTTGGTCGGGGAGCTGTTTTTT. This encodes CAWTKTGSLVGELFF. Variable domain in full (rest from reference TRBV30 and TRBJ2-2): SQTIHQWPATLVQPVGSPLSLECTVEGTSNPNLYWYRQAAGRGLQLLFYSVGIGQISSEVPQNLSASRPQDRQFILSSKKLLLSDSGFYLCAWTKTGSLVGELFFGEGSRLTVL.